This entry features one T cell receptor (beta chain) sequence. Its antigen is unidentified. TCRdb ran MiXCR on the RT-PCR reads and lists one entry per CDR3 protein. The table records over 800,000 distinct CDR3 sequences, around 20% of them present only once. Germline values: CDR1 MNHEY, CDR2 SVGAGI. The V end lost 6 bases, the J end lost 9 bases, and 9 bases lay between the germline ends. This CDR3 has 12 amino acids. The sample originates from a study of response to subunit inactivated influenza vaccine. Overall study results and limits: Authors suggested each seasonal influenza vaccination recruits few new T cells.

The rearrangement joins TRBV6-5 to TRBJ1-6; D is possibly TRBD1 (5 bases). Material: PBMCs from blood, obtained roughly 5 days after vaccination. The clonotype comes from a man over 45 who received an inactivated influenza vaccine. CDR3 in amino acids: CASRTTVSPLHF. CDR3 coding DNA: TGTGCCAGCAGGACGACAGTTTCACCCCTCCACTTT.